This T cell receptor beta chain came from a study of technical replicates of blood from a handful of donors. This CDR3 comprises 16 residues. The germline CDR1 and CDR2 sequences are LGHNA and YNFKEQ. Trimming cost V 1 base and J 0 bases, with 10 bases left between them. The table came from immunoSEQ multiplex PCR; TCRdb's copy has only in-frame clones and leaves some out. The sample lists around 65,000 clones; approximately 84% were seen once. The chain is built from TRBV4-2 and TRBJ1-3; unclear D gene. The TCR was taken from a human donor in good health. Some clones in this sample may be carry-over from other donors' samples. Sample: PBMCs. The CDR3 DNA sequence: TGTGCCAGCAGCCAAGTCCCGGGAAACTCTGGAAACACCATATATTTT. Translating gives CASSQVPGNSGNTIYF.